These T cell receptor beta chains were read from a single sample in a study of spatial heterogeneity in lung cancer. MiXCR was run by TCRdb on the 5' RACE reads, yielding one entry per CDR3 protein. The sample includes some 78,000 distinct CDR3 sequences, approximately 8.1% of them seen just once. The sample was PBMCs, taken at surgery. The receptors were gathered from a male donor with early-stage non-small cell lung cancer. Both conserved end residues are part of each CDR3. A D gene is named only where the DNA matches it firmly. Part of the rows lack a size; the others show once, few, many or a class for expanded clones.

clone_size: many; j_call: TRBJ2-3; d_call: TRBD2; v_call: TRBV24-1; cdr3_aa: CATSEPGLANEAQYF; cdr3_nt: TGTGCCACCAGTGAACCGGGACTAGCGAACGAGGCGCAGTATTTT
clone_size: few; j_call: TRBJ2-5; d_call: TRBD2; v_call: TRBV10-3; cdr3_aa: CAATSGSGETQYF; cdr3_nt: TGTGCCGCCACTAGCGGGAGCGGTGAGACCCAGTACTTC
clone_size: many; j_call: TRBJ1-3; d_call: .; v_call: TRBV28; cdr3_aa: CASSPPGGGNTIYF; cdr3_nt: TGTGCCAGCAGTCCGCCCGGGGGCGGAAACACCATATATTTT
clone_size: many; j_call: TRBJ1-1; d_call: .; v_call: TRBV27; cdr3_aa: CASSLQGVNTEAFF; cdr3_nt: TGTGCCAGCTCACTACAAGGCGTTAACACTGAAGCTTTCTTT
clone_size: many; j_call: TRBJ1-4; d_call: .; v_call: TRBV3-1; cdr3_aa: CASSPGRPNEKLFF; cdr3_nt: TGTGCCAGCAGCCCGGGACGCCCTAATGAAAAACTGTTTTTT
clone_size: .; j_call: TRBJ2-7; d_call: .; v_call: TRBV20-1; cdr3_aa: CSAGGRGGYSYEQYF; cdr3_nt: TGCAGTGCTGGAGGGCGCGGGGGCTACTCCTACGAGCAGTACTTC
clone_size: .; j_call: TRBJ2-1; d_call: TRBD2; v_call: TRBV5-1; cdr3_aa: CASSVGTSGRPSYNEQFF; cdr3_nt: TGCGCCAGCAGCGTGGGGACTAGCGGGAGGCCCTCGTACAATGAGCAGTTCTTC
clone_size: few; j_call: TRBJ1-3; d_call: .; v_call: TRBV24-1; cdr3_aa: CATSDPGQFGNTIYF; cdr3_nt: TGTGCCACCAGTGATCCAGGACAGTTTGGAAACACCATATATTTT
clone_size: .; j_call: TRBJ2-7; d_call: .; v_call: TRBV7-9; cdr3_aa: CASSLDLSYEQYF; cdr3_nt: TGTGCCAGCAGCTTAGACTTATCCTACGAGCAGTACTTC
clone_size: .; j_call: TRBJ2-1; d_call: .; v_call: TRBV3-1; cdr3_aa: CASSQPGEITEQFF; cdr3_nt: TGTGCCAGCAGCCAACCGGGAGAGATTACTGAGCAGTTCTTC
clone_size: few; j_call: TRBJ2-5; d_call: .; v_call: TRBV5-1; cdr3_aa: CASSNGFASGTSTLIQYF; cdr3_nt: TGCGCCAGCAGTAATGGTTTCGCATCCGGGACCTCTACACTGATCCAGTACTTC
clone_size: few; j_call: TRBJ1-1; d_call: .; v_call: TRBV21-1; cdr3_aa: CASSAGHGAFF; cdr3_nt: TGTGCCAGCAGCGCTGGTCACGGAGCTTTCTTT
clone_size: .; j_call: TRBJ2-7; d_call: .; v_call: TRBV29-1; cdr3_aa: CSVGLLSLHEQYF; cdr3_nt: TGCAGCGTGGGACTCTTGTCCCTCCACGAGCAGTACTTC
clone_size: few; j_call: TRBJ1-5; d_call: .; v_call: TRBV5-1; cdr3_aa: CASSSDSNQPQHF; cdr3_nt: TGCGCCAGCAGCTCGGACAGTAATCAGCCCCAGCATTTT
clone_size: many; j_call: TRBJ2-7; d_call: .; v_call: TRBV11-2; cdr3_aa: CASSPSGYPYEQYF; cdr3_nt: TGTGCCAGCAGCCCATCAGGATACCCCTACGAGCAGTACTTC
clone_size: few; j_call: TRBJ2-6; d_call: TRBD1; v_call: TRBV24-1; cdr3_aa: CATSDPRDRESSGANVLTF; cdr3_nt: TGTGCCACCAGTGATCCGAGGGACAGGGAGAGCTCTGGGGCCAACGTCCTGACTTTC
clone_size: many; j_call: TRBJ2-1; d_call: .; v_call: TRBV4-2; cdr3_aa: CASSQEGRLLYNEQFF; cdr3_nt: TGTGCCAGCAGCCAAGAAGGGCGACTACTATACAATGAGCAGTTCTTC
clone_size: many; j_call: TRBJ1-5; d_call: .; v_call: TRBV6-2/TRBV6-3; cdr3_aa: CASSPSSRGGSNQPQHF; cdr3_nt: TGTGCCAGCAGTCCTTCCTCACGGGGTGGGAGCAATCAGCCCCAGCATTTT
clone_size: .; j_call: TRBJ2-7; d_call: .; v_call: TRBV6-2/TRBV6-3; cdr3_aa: CASGEDGPLYEQYF; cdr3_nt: TGTGCCAGCGGGGAGGACGGGCCTCTTTACGAGCAGTACTTC
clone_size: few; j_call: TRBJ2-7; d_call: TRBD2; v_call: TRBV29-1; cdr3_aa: CSVESEMTSGDFYEQYF; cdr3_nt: TGCAGCGTTGAAAGTGAGATGACTAGCGGGGACTTCTACGAGCAGTACTTC
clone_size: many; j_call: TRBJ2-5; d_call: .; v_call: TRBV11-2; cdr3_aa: CASSPTGRYQETQYF; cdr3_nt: TGTGCCAGCAGCCCCACGGGGCGGTACCAAGAGACCCAGTACTTC
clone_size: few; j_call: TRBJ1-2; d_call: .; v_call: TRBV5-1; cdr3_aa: CASSPLAGYGYTF; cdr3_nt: TGCGCCAGCAGCCCCCTCGCAGGGTATGGCTACACCTTC
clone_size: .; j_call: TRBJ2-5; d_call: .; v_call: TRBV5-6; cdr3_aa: CASSLEGGTLETQYF; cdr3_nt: TGTGCCAGCAGCTTGGAAGGAGGGACTTTAGAGACCCAGTACTTC
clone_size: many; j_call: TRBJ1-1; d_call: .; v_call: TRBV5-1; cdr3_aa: CASSHPGGDEAFF; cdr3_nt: TGCGCCAGCAGTCATCCCGGAGGGGATGAAGCTTTCTTT
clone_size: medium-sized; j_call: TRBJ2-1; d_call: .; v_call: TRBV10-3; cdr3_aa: CAISETAYNEQFF; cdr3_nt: TGTGCCATCAGTGAAACTGCCTACAATGAGCAGTTCTTC
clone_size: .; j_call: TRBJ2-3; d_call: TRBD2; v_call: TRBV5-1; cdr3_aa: CASSPGTSGTDTQYF; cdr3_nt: TGCGCCAGCAGCCCCGGGACTAGCGGCACAGATACGCAGTATTTT
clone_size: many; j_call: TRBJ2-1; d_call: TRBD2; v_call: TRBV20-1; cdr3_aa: CSARLLAGDREQFF; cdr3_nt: TGCAGTGCTAGGTTACTAGCGGGAGATCGGGAGCAGTTCTTC
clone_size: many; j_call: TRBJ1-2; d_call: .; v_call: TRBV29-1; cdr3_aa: CSVGASGLYGYTF; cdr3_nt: TGCAGCGTTGGGGCGTCAGGCCTCTATGGCTACACCTTC
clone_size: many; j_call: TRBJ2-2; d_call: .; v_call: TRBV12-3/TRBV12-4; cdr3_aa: CASSLGGYTGELFF; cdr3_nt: TGTGCCAGCAGTTTAGGCGGTTACACCGGGGAGCTGTTTTTT
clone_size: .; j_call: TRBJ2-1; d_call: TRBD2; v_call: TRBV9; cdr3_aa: CASSVDPSGSDEQFF; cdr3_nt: TGTGCCAGCAGCGTAGATCCTAGCGGGAGCGATGAGCAGTTCTTC
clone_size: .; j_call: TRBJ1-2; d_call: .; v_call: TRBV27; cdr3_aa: CASSPGGIGHYGYTF; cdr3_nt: TGTGCCAGCAGCCCTGGGGGGATTGGACACTATGGCTACACCTTC
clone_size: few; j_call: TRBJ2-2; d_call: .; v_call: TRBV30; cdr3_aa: CAWSIKTNTGELFF; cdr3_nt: TGTGCCTGGAGTATTAAGACGAACACCGGGGAGCTGTTTTTT
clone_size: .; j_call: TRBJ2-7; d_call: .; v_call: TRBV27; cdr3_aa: CASSLSFRTGQYF; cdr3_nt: TGTGCCAGCAGTTTATCGTTCAGGACCGGGCAGTACTTC